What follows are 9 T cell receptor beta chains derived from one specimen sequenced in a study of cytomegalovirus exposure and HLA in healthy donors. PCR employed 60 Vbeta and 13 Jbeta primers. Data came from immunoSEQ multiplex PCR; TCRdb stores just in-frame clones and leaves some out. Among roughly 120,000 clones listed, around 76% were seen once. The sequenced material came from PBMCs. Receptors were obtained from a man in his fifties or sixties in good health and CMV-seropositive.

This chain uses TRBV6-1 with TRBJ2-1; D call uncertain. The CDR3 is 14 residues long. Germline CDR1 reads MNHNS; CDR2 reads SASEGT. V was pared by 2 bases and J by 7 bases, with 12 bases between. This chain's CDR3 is CASSEMSRGNEQFF. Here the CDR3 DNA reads TGTGCCAGCAGTGAAATGAGTAGAGGAAATGAGCAGTTCTTC.

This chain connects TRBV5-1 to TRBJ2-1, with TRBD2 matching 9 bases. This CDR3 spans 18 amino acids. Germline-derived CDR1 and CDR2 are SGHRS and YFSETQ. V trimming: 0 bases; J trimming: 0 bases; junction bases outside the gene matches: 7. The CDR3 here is CASSLEGSGRISYNEQFF. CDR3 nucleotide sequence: TGCGCCAGCAGCTTGGAGGGTAGCGGGAGAATCTCCTACAATGAGCAGTTCTTC.

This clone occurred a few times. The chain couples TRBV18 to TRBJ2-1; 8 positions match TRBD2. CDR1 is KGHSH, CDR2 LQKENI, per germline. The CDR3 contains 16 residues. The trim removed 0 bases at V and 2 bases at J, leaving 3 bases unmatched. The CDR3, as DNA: TGTGCCAGCTCACCACCGTCGGGGGGGGCCTACAATGAGCAGTTCTTC. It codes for CASSPPSGGAYNEQFF.

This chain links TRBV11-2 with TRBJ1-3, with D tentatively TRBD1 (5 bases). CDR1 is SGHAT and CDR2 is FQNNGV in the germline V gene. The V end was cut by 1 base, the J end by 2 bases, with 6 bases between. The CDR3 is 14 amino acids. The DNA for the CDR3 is TGTGCCAGCAGCTTAGGGGGGGCTGGAAACACCATATATTTT. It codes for CASSLGGAGNTIYF. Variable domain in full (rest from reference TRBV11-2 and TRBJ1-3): EAGVAQSPRYKIIEKRQSVAFWCNPISGHATLYWYQQILGQGPKLLIQFQNNGVVDDSQLPKDRFSAERLKGVDSTLKIQPAKLEDSAVYLCASSLGGAGNTIYFGEGSWLTVV.

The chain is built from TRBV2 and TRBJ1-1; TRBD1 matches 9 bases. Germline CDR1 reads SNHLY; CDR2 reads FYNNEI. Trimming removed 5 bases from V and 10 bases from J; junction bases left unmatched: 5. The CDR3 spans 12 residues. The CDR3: CASSWDRVLAFF. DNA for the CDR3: TGTGCCAGCAGTTGGGACAGGGTATTAGCTTTCTTT.

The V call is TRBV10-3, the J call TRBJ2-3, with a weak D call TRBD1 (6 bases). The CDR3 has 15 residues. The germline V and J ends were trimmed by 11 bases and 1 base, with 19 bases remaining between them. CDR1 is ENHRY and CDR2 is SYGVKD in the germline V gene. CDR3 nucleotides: TGTGCCGCAGGCCAGGGGTCCGGGGGCACAGATACGCAGTATTTT. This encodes CAAGQGSGGTDTQYF.

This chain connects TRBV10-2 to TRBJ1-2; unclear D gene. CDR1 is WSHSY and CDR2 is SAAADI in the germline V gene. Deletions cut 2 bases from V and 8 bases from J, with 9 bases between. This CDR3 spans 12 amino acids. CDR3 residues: CASSEGRRGYTF. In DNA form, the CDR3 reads TGCGCCAGCAGTGAGGGGCGTAGAGGCTACACCTTC.

CDR3 in amino acids: CASSLGTQGAGGETQYF. As DNA, the CDR3 is TGTGCCAGCAGCTTAGGGACACAAGGGGCAGGCGGAGAGACCCAGTACTTC. The V call is TRBV11-3, the J call TRBJ2-5, with D possibly TRBD1 on 5 matching bases. V was clipped by 1 base and J by 4 bases, with 19 bases between them. Per the germline V gene, CDR1 is SGHNT and CDR2 is YENEEA. The CDR3 length is 17 residues.

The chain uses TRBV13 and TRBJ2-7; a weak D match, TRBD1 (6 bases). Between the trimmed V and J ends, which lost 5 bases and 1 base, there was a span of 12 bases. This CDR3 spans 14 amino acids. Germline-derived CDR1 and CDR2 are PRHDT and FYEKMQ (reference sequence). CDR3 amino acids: CASSPPQGSYEQYF. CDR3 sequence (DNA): TGTGCCAGCAGCCCGCCACAGGGATCCTACGAGCAGTACTTC.